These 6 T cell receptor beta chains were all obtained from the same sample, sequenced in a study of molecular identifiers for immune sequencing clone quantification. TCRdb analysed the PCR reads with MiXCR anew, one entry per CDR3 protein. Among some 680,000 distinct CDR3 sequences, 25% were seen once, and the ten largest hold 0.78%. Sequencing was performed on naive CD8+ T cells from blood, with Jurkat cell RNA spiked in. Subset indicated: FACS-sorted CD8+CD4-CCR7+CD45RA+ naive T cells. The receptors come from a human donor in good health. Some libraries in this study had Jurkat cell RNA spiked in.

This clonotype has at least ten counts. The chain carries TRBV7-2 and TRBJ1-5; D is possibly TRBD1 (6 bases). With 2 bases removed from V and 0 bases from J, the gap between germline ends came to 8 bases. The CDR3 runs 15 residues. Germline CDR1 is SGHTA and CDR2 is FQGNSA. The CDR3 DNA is TGTGCCAGCAGCTTAAGGGGGAATAGCAATCAGCCCCAGCATTTT. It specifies CASSLRGNSNQPQHF. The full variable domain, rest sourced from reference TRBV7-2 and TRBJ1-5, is GAGVSQSPSNKVTEKGKDVELRCDPISGHTALYWYRQSLGQGLEFLIYFQGNSAPDKSGLPSDRFSAERTGGSVSTLTIQRTQQEDSAVYLCASSLRGNSNQPQHFGDGTRLSIL.

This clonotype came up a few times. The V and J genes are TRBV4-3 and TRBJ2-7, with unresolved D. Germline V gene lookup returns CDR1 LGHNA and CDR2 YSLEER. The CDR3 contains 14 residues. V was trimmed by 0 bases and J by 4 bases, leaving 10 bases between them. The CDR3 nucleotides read TGCGCCAGCAGCCAAGAGAGCCGGGTTTACGAGCAGTACTTC. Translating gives CASSQESRVYEQYF.

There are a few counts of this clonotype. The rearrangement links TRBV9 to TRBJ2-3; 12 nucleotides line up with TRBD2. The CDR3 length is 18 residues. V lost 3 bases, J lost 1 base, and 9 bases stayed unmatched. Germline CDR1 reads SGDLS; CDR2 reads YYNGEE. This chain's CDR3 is CASSEGRTSGTGTDTQYF. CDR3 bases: TGTGCCAGCAGCGAGGGCAGGACTAGCGGGACTGGCACAGATACGCAGTATTTT.

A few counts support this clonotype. CDR3 sequence: CASLGVHYEQYF. CDR3 DNA: TGTGCCAGCCTAGGGGTTCACTACGAGCAGTACTTC. The chain links TRBV11-2 to TRBJ2-7, with D tentatively TRBD1 (5 bases). Trimming stripped 8 bases from V and 3 bases from J, with 11 bases between. CDR3 length equals 12 residues. Germline V lookup: CDR1 SGHAT, CDR2 FQNNGV.

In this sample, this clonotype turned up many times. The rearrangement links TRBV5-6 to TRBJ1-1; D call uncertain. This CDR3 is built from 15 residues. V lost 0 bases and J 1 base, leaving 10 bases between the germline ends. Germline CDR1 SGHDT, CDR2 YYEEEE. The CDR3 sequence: CASSLVRAPNTEAFF. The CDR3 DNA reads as TGTGCCAGCAGCTTGGTAAGGGCCCCGAACACTGAAGCTTTCTTT. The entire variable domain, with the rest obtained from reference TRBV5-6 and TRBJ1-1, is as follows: DAGVTQSPTHLIKTRGQQVTLRCSPKSGHDTVSWYQQALGQGPQFIFQYYEEEERQRGNFPDRFSGHQFPNYSSELNVNALLLGDSALYLCASSLVRAPNTEAFFGQGTRLTVV.

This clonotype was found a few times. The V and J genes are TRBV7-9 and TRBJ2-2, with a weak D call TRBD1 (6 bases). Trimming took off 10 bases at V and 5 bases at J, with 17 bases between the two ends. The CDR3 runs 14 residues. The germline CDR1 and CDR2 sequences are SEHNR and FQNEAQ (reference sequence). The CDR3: CATGAQGETGELFF. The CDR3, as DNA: TGTGCCACAGGGGCACAGGGAGAGACCGGGGAGCTGTTTTTT.